This T cell receptor beta chain was recovered during a study of cytomegalovirus exposure and HLA in healthy donors. Notes on the study in general: In an earlier analysis, productive rearrangement rates for most beta V segments clustered near 87% or 30%. Reports state that TCR beta sequences accurately predicted most subjects' HLA-A and HLA-B alleles.

PCR was performed using 60 Vbeta and 13 Jbeta primers. Clones were read by immunoSEQ multiplex PCR, and TCRdb kept only the in-frame ones, dropping some. The table shows about 150,000 clones, with roughly 9.6% occurring only once. This clone has just a few counts. Antigen: not known. CDR1 is LNHDA, CDR2 SQIVND, per germline (reference sequence). V lost 5 bases to trimming and J lost 7 bases; unmatched junction nucleotides: 10. The CDR3 runs to 16 residues. This sequence joins TRBV19 and TRBJ2-2; the match to TRBD1 covers 10 bases. This sequence originates from a woman aged 40 to 55 in good health and CMV-seropositive. Sequencing was done on a sample of PBMCs. The CDR3 spells CASSPRQGAAVGELFF. CDR3 coding DNA: TGTGCCAGTAGTCCAAGACAGGGGGCGGCGGTCGGGGAGCTGTTTTTT.